The next 10 T cell receptor beta chains were all read from a single sample in a study of radiotherapy plus CTLA-4 blockade in lung cancer. Only in-frame clones appear in the TCRdb table, and some are missing; sequencing was by immunoSEQ multiplex PCR. Of tens of thousands of clones listed, more than 65% were seen once; the top ten hold roughly 3.2%. Sequences were derived from peripheral blood, sampled from a patient treated with radiotherapy plus ipilimumab. The receptor source for this set is a human donor with non-small cell lung cancer who had a partial response to radiotherapy plus ipilimumab.

The chain employs TRBV9 and TRBJ2-5, with TRBD2 matching over 12 bases. The CDR3 length is 15 residues. Unmatched junction bases numbered 2, after V lost 1 base and J lost 4 bases. CDR1 is SGDLS and CDR2 is YYNGEE in the germline V gene. As DNA, the CDR3 is TGTGCCAGCAGCGTAACTAGCGGGGGGAGAGAGACCCAGTACTTC. Encoded protein: CASSVTSGGRETQYF.

The rearrangement links TRBV19 to TRBJ1-1; a possible D gene is TRBD1 (5 bases). Trimming removed 2 bases from V and 6 bases from J, with 16 bases in between. The CDR3 loop spans 15 amino acids. The germline V gene encodes CDR1 LNHDA and CDR2 SQIVND (reference sequence). The CDR3: CASSILAGIAAEAFF. The CDR3 DNA reads as TGTGCCAGTAGTATATTGGCAGGGATAGCGGCTGAAGCTTTCTTT.

This clone has just a few counts. The rearrangement links TRBV5-6 to TRBJ2-1, with D perhaps TRBD2 (6 bases). Germline values: CDR1 SGHDT, CDR2 YYEEEE. With 4 bases removed from V and 3 bases from J, the gap between germline ends came to 14 bases. The CDR3 is made up of 15 amino acids. In DNA, the CDR3 is TGTGCCAGCAGCCTGCAGGGAGGTTTCTACAATGAGCAGTTCTTC. This translates into CASSLQGGFYNEQFF.

The genes are TRBV2 and TRBJ2-5; tentative D call: TRBD2 (6 bases). The J call may be in error: the DNA end matches TRBJ2-7 better. There are 12 residues in the CDR3. In germline, CDR1 is SNHLY, CDR2 FYNNEI. The CDR3 region has the DNA TGTGCCAGCAGTGGGCGGGGTGGCGAGCAGTACTTC. This translates into CASSGRGGEQYF.

The chain combines TRBV9 with TRBJ2-7; 7 nucleotides match TRBD2. The germline V gene has CDR1 SGDLS and CDR2 YYNGEE. This CDR3 comprises 15 residues. V shed 3 bases and J 7 bases; nucleotides not matched to a gene: 13. The CDR3 DNA reads as TGTGCCAGCAGCGCAACGGGGGAGGGACTGGGAGAGCAGTACTTC. Its protein product is CASSATGEGLGEQYF.

V usage is TRBV9 and J usage is TRBJ2-5, with TRBD2 matching 10 bases. Germline CDR1 reads SGDLS; CDR2 reads YYNGEE. J gave up 5 bases and V 4 bases, and 8 bases lay outside the gene matches. This CDR3 contains 15 residues. The CDR3 DNA reads TGTGCCAGCAGCCCCAGCGGGGGGGCTCTGGAGACCCAGTACTTC. Residues: CASSPSGGALETQYF.

The chain links TRBV27 to TRBJ2-3; TRBD2 aligns across 10 bases. Germline CDR1 and CDR2: MNHEY and SMNVEV (reference sequence). CDR3 size: 16 residues. The V gene end was trimmed by 5 bases and the J gene end by 0 bases; junction bases not matched to a gene: 5. The CDR3, as DNA: TGTGCCAGCAGTCTAACTAGCGGGGCTAGCACAGATACGCAGTATTTT. This codes for CASSLTSGASTDTQYF.

The CDR3 sequence is CASSQGTGSQPQHF. The CDR3 nucleotides read TGTGCCAGCAGCCAAGGGACAGGTAGCCAGCCCCAGCATTTT. The chain recombines TRBV4-2 with TRBJ1-5; 7 nucleotides align to TRBD1. V was pared by 1 base and J by 7 bases, with 4 bases of the junction left unmatched. This CDR3 is 14 amino acids long. The germline CDR1 and CDR2 sequences are LGHNA and YNFKEQ.

This rearrangement joins TRBV10-3 to TRBJ2-1; D gene uncertain. CDR1 and CDR2 from the germline V gene are ENHRY and SYGVKD. V was trimmed by 0 bases and J by 0 bases, leaving 6 bases between them. The length of the CDR3 is 15 residues. For the CDR3, the DNA is TGTGCCATCAGTGAGTCGCTAGACTCCTACAATGAGCAGTTCTTC. Translating it yields CAISESLDSYNEQFF.

There are a few counts of this clone. This chain uses TRBV10-3 with TRBJ2-7; 9 bases agree with TRBD1. Germline CDR1 is ENHRY and CDR2 is SYGVKD. Unmatched junction bases numbered 3, after V lost 6 bases and J lost 3 bases. The CDR3 extends over 13 amino acids. The CDR3 spells CAIRDRGGYEQYF. CDR3 DNA: TGTGCCATCAGGGACAGGGGAGGCTACGAGCAGTACTTC.